This note documents a single T cell receptor beta chain sequence. Its specificity is not known. With the read ending 3 residues before the CDR3 end, the germline J gene is used to fill in that end. Each participant carried one incident cervical HPV16 infection only. V shed 5 bases and J shed 4 bases, with 8 bases lying between them. This CDR3 comprises 12 residues. Germline CDR1 SEHNR, CDR2 FQNEAQ (reference sequence). Here immunoSEQ multiplex PCR was the method, and the copy in TCRdb shows in-frame clones only, minus some. The sample holds some 26,000 clones. The sample belongs to a study of T cells in women clearing cervical HPV infection. Study in general: Case blood was drawn when the lesion was first found; control blood after infection became undetectable.

Study-wide points: Cases and controls were distinguished at AUC about 0.8 by richness and V genes. CIN3+ cases had significantly higher TCR repertoire richness than controls, but evenness did not differ.

The chain uses TRBV7-9 and TRBJ1-2; D unresolved. Material for sequencing was blood buffy coat. The clonotype comes from a woman between 18 and 70 years old with a cervical HPV16 infection that either progressed to CIN3+ or cleared (not recorded which). This CDR3 reads CASSTQGYGYTF. The part of the CDR3 DNA that was read is TGTGCCAGCAGCACCCAAGGCTATGGC.